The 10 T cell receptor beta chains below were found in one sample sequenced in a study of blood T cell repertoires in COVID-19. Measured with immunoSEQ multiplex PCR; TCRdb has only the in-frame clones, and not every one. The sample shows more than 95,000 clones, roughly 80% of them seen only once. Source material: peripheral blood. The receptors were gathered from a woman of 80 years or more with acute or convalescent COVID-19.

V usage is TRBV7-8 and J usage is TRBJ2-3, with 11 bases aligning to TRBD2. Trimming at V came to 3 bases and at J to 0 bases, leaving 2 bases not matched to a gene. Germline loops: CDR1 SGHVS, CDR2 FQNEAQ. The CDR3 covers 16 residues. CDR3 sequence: CASSLRTSGSTDTQYF. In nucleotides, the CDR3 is TGTGCCAGCAGCTTGCGGACTAGCGGGAGCACAGATACGCAGTATTTT.

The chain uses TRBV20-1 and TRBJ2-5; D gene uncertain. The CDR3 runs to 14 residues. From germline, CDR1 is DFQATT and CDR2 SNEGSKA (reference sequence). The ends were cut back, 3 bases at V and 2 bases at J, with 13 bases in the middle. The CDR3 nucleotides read TGCAGTGCTAGTTCGGCGACTTTACAAGAGACCCAGTACTTC. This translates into CSASSATLQETQYF.

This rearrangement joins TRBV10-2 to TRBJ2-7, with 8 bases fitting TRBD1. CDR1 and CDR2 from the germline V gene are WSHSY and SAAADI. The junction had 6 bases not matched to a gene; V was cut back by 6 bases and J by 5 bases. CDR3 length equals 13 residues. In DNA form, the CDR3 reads TGCGCCAGCAGGGAGACAGGGGTGGACGAGCAGTACTTC. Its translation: CASRETGVDEQYF.

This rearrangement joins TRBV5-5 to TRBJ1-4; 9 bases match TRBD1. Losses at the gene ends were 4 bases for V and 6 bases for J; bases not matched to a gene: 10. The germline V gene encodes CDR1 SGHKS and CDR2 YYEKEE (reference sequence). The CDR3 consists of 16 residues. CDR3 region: CASSLTLGQGDEKLFF. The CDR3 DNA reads TGTGCCAGCAGCCTAACGTTGGGACAGGGAGATGAAAAACTGTTTTTT.

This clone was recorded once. The CDR3 DNA reads TGTGCCAGCACGGTCCGGAATTCACCCCTCCACTTT. Encoded protein: CASTVRNSPLHF. The chain is built from TRBV12-1 and TRBJ1-6. TRBV12-1 is designated a pseudogene. The CDR3 has 12 amino acids.

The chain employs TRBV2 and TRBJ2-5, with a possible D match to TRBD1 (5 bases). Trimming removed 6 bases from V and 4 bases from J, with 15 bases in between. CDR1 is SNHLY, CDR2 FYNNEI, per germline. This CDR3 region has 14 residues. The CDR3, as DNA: TGTGCCAGCAGCCTCCAGGGAAAGGGAGAGACCCAGTACTTC. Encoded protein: CASSLQGKGETQYF.

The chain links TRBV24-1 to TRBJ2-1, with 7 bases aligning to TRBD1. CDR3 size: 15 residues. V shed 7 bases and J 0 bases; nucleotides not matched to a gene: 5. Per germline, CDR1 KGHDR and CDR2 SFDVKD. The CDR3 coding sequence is TGTGCCACCAGAGCCCGGGACAGCTCCTACAATGAGCAGTTCTTC. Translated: CATRARDSSYNEQFF.

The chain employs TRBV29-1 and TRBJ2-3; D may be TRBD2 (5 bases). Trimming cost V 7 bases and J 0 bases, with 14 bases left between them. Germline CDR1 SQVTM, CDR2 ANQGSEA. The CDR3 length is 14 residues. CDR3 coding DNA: TGCAGCGGGAGGAGCGGCTCCAGCACAGATACGCAGTATTTT. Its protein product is CSGRSGSSTDTQYF.

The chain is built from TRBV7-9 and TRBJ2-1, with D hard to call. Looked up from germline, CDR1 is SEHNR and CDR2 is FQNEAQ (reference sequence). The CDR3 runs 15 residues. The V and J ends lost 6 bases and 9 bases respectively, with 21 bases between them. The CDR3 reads CASSLPWSATGEQFF. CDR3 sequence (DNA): TGTGCCAGCAGTCTACCTTGGTCGGCGACGGGTGAGCAGTTCTTC.

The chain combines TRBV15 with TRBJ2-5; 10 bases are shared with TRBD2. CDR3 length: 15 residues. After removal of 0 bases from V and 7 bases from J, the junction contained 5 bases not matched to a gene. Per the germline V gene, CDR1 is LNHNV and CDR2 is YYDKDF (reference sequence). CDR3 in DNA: TGTGCCACCAGCAGAGAGCTAGCGGGAGCGGGGACCCAGTACTTC. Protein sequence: CATSRELAGAGTQYF.